Below are 16 T cell receptor delta chains sequenced from a single sample in a study of gamma-delta T cells after stem cell transplantation. TCRdb redid clone calling on the RT-PCR reads using CATT. The sample contains approximately 1,500 delta-chain clones, almost 25% of which appear only once. Sequencing used gamma-delta T cells. The receptors shown here come from a human donor. It is not recorded whose cells these are; they may come from a transplant donor.

The chain employs TRDV1 and TRDJ2; 11 bases map to TRDD3. Trimming cost V 8 bases and J 0 bases; bases outside gene matches: 14. The CDR3 runs 19 residues. CDR1 and CDR2 (germline): TSWWSYY, QGS. The CDR3 nucleotides are TGTGCTCTTTCTTCCTCTCTAGGACTGGGGGATACTTTGACAGCACAACTCTTCTTT. Encoded protein: CALSSSLGLGDTLTAQLFF.

As regards this clone: The protein TCRdb lists belongs to a much larger clone and differs from this DNA's translation at residue 15, which points to a read error; the protein shown is made from the DNA. The chain joins TRDV1 to TRDJ2; D is unclear. Gene TRDJ1 matches the end of the DNA better, so the J call may be wrong. Germline V gene sequence: CDR1 TSWWSYY, CDR2 QGS. The CDR3 has 16 amino acids. The CDR3 sequence is CALGEKVERMTAQLIF. The DNA of the CDR3 is TGTGCTCTTGGGGAAAAGGTGGAACGAATGACAGCACAACTCATCTTT.

This clone is labeled medium-sized. The V and J genes are TRDV2 and TRDJ1; TRDD3 matches 7 bases. The CDR3 is 19 amino acids. The V segment lost 0 bases and the J segment 0 bases; nucleotides outside the gene matches: 15. Germline CDR1 is GEAIGNYY and CDR2 is EKD. CDR3 sequence: CACDTVGQGYTGYTDKLIF. The CDR3 DNA reads TGTGCCTGTGACACCGTGGGTCAGGGATACACAGGGTACACCGATAAACTCATCTTT.

This chain connects TRDV1 to TRDJ1; TRDD3 matches 9 bases. V was pared by 2 bases and J by 8 bases, with 21 bases of the junction left unmatched. The CDR3 runs 19 residues. Germline V CDR1 and CDR2: TSWWSYY, QGS. The DNA for the CDR3 is TGTGCTCTTGGGGAATTCTCTCTCGTACTGGGGGACCCCCCGAAAAAACTCATCTTT. This gives the protein CALGEFSLVLGDPPKKLIF.

By share, this clone ranks as medium-sized. The chain joins TRDV2 to TRDJ3; no clear D gene. This CDR3 is 18 amino acids long. The V gene's germline CDR1 is GEAIGNYY and CDR2 EKD. V shed 0 bases and J shed 0 bases, with 11 bases lying between them. CDR3 sequence (DNA): TGTGCCTGTGACACCGTAAGGGAGAGCTCCTGGGACACCCGACAGATGTTTTTC. Translating it yields CACDTVRESSWDTRQMFF.

This clone is judged medium-sized. The V call is TRDV2, the J call TRDJ1; 8 nucleotides align to TRDD3. V lost 3 bases, J lost 3 bases, and 11 bases stayed unmatched. CDR3 length equals 16 residues. Germline lookup yields CDR1 GEAIGNYY and CDR2 EKD. Here the CDR3 DNA reads TGTGCCTGTGACCAACTGGGGGGCCGAATTCCCGATAAACTCATCTTT. This gives the protein CACDQLGGRIPDKLIF.

Points on this clone: This sample includes further DNA sequences coding for the same CDR3. The rearrangement links TRDV2 to TRDJ1, with 8 bases lining up with TRDD3. Germline V gives CDR1 GEAIGNYY, CDR2 EKD. The ends lost 0 bases at V and 2 bases at J; junction bases unmatched: 7. This CDR3 is built from 16 residues. CDR3 sequence: CACDTVWGTRTDKLIF. For the CDR3, the DNA is TGTGCCTGTGACACCGTCTGGGGGACCAGGACCGATAAACTCATCTTT.

Judged by abundance, this clone is medium-sized. This sequence joins TRDV2 and TRDJ1; 9 positions agree with TRDD3. With V trimmed by 3 bases and J by 0 bases, 16 bases remained unmatched. This CDR3 has 19 residues. Germline V gives CDR1 GEAIGNYY, CDR2 EKD. This CDR3 is CACDPVILGDATYTDKLIF. CDR3 nucleotides: TGTGCCTGTGACCCCGTCATACTGGGGGACGCAACCTACACCGATAAACTCATCTTT.

Concerning this clone itself: This probably arose from a read error, given a far larger clone one base away. The chain is built from TRDV2 and TRDJ1, with D perhaps TRDD3 (5 bases). The CDR3 has 18 amino acids. V was trimmed by 0 bases and J by 2 bases, leaving 21 bases between them. Germline values: CDR1 GEAIGNYY, CDR2 EKD. The CDR3: CACDTVRGVRKSTDKLIF. Written as DNA, the CDR3 is TGTGCCTGTGACACCGTGAGGGGGGTACGTAAAAGTACCGATAAACTCATCTTT.

This clone is medium-sized. The rearrangement joins TRDV2 to TRDJ1; TRDD3 is a possible D gene (5 bases). Trimming took off 5 bases at V and 4 bases at J, with 16 bases between the two ends. The CDR3 is made up of 14 amino acids. Germline CDR1 is GEAIGNYY and CDR2 is EKD. CDR3 DNA sequence: TGTGCCTGTGTCCTTGTCACTGGCCACGATAAACTCATCTTT. Amino acids: CACVLVTGHDKLIF.

Sample share makes this clone medium-sized (0.01 to 0.1%). The chain uses TRDV2 and TRDJ1, with 13 bases aligning to TRDD3. From germline, CDR1 is GEAIGNYY and CDR2 EKD. The CDR3 runs to 19 residues. With V trimmed by 3 bases and J by 3 bases, 15 bases remained unmatched. CDR3 region: CACDAVRTGGYGWADKLIF. The CDR3 DNA is TGTGCCTGTGACGCGGTCCGTACTGGGGGATACGGTTGGGCCGATAAACTCATCTTT.

In regard to this clone: This may come from a read error, since a much larger clone is one base off. The identical CDR3 is also encoded by other nucleotide sequences in the sample. The CDR3 DNA follows: TGTGCCTGTGACACCGTAGGGACGCCCCTCACCGATAAACTCATCTTT. This translates into CACDTVGTPLTDKLIF. The chain joins TRDV2 to TRDJ1; D is undetermined. Trimming pared 0 bases from V and 1 base from J, leaving 14 bases between. The length of the CDR3 is 16 residues. Germline CDR1 GEAIGNYY, CDR2 EKD.

To note about this clone: The TCRdb protein comes from a much larger clone and disagrees with this DNA's translation at residue 13, likely due to a read error; the protein given here is derived from the DNA. CDR3 amino acids: CACVLLGDAADKPIF. CDR3 sequence (DNA): TGTGCCTGTGTCCTACTGGGGGATGCGGCCGATAAACCCATCTTT. The chain joins TRDV2 to TRDJ1; 10 nucleotides agree with TRDD3. The CDR3 loop spans 15 amino acids. The V gene's germline CDR1 is GEAIGNYY and CDR2 EKD.

The CDR3 DNA is TGTGCTCTTGGGGAAGGGTTCCTACGTGGCCGCCACAGTCCCTTGTACACCGATAAACTCATCTTT. Its translation: CALGEGFLRGRHSPLYTDKLIF. V and J are TRDV1 and TRDJ1; TRDD2 agrees at 7 bases. Germline CDR1 reads TSWWSYY; CDR2 reads QGS. The CDR3 runs 22 residues. Losses at the gene ends were 2 bases for V and 0 bases for J; bases not matched to a gene: 24.

The sample holds a few counts of this clone. A far larger clone is off by one base, so a read error is likely. Other DNA sequences in the same sample also yield this CDR3. The genes are TRDV2 and TRDJ1; D ambiguous. This CDR3 comprises 14 residues. In germline, CDR1 is GEAIGNYY, CDR2 EKD. The germline V and J ends were trimmed by 7 bases and 4 bases, with 18 bases remaining between them. The CDR3 here is CACDSVPRSDKLIF. The CDR3, as DNA: TGTGCCTGCGACTCAGTTCCCCGAAGCGATAAACTCATCTTT.

Of note for this clone: The amino acid sequence in TCRdb belongs to a much larger clone and departs from this DNA's translation at residue 7, likely a sequencing read error; the sequence shown is translated from the DNA. The V and J genes are TRDV2 and TRDJ1; D might be TRDD3 (5 bases). V lost 2 bases, J lost 2 bases, and 14 bases lay in between. CDR1 is GEAIGNYY and CDR2 is EKD in the germline V gene. The CDR3 sequence is 15 residues long. This CDR3 is CACDIWEIATDKLIF. The CDR3 DNA sequence: TGTGCCTGTGACATCTGGGAGATAGCTACCGATAAACTCATCTTT.